These 3 T cell receptor beta chains share one sample of origin, sequenced in a study of T cell repertoires in cytomegalovirus infection. Each CDR3 protein is one row after TCRdb ran MiXCR on the reads. The sample lists 650,000 to 850,000 distinct CDR3 sequences, around 29% occurring once. These receptors have no identified antigens. The material was cultured CD8+ T cells from PBMCs, obtained from culture after CMV antigen stimulation. These receptors were collected from a human donor in good health (CMV status not recorded). Some clones in this sample may be carry-over from other donors' samples.

The rearrangement joins TRBV5-6 to TRBJ2-3; 13 bases agree with TRBD2. CDR1 SGHDT and CDR2 YYEEEE come from the germline V gene. Trimming took 4 bases from V and 1 from J; bases not matched to a gene: 6. The CDR3 spans 17 residues. The CDR3 protein is CASSGGLAGVGTDTQYF. DNA for the CDR3: TGTGCCAGCAGCGGAGGACTAGCGGGGGTTGGCACAGATACGCAGTATTTT.

The chain recombines TRBV7-8 with TRBJ2-4; weak D call: TRBD1 (6 bases). From germline, CDR1 is SGHVS and CDR2 FQNEAQ. The CDR3 covers 16 residues. V was clipped by 6 bases and J by 5 bases, with 20 bases between them. Here the CDR3 DNA reads TGTGCCAGCAGTCATGAGGGGGATCTGTTACAAAACATTCAGTACTTC. It codes for CASSHEGDLLQNIQYF.

The V and J genes are TRBV19 and TRBJ1-2, with D possibly TRBD1 on 5 matching bases. CDR1 is LNHDA and CDR2 is SQIVND in the germline V gene (reference sequence). V gave up 5 bases and J gave up 7 bases, with 8 bases separating them. This CDR3 contains 11 residues. The CDR3 here is CASSAGPGYTF. DNA for the CDR3: TGTGCCAGTAGTGCGGGACCTGGCTACACCTTC.